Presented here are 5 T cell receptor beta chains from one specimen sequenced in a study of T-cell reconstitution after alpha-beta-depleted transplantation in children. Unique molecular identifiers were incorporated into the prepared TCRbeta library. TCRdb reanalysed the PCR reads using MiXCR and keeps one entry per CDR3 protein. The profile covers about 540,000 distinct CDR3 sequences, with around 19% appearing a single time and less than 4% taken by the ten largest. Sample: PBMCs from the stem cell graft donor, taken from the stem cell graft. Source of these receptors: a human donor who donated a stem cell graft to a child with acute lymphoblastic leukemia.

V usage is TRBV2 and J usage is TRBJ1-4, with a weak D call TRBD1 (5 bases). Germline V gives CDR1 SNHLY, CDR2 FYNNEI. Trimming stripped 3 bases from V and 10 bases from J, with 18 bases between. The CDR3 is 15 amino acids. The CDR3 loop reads CASSDKAGQWVKLFF. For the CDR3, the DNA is TGTGCCAGCAGTGACAAAGCGGGGCAATGGGTAAAACTGTTTTTT.

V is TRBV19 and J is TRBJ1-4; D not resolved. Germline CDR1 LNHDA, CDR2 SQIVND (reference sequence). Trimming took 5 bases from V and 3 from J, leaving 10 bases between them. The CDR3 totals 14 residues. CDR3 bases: TGTGCCAGTAGTTCAAGGGCAGCTAATGAAAAACTGTTTTTT. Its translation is CASSSRAANEKLFF.

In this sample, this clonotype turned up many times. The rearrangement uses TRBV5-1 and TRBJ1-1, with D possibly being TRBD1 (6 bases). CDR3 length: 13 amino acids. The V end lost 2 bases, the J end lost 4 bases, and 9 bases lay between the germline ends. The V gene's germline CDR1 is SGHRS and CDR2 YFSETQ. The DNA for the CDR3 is TGCGCCAGCAGCTTACAGGGAGCCACTGAAGCTTTCTTT. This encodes CASSLQGATEAFF. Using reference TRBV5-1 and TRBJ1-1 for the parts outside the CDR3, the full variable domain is KAGVTQTPRYLIKTRGQQVTLSCSPISGHRSVSWYQQTPGQGLQFLFEYFSETQRNKGNFPGRFSGRQFSNSRSEMNVSTLELGDSALYLCASSLQGATEAFFGQGTRLTVV.

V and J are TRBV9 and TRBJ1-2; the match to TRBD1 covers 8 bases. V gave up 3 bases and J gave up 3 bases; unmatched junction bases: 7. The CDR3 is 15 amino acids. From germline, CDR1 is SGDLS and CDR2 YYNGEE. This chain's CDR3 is CASSAAGQGHYGYTF. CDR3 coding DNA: TGTGCCAGCAGCGCCGCCGGACAGGGCCACTATGGCTACACCTTC.

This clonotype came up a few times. In DNA form, the CDR3 reads TGTGCCAGCAGCTTAAGCGGGAGTTCGGACGAGCAGTACTTC. It translates to CASSLSGSSDEQYF. The chain uses TRBV7-9 and TRBJ2-7; the match to TRBD2 covers 8 bases. The V and J ends lost 2 bases and 5 bases, in that order; junction bases with no gene match: 5. The CDR3 is 14 residues long. Per the germline V gene, CDR1 is SEHNR and CDR2 is FQNEAQ (reference sequence).